Following are 28 T cell receptor beta chains from one sample sequenced in a study of OX40 agonist ivuxolimab in advanced cancers. TCRdb's table, derived via immunoSEQ multiplex PCR, lists solely in-frame clones and lacks some. This table has approximately 74,000 clones, roughly 90% appearing once. Source: CD4+ or CD8+ T cells sorted from blood, taken in a trial of the OX40 agonist ivuxolimab. These receptors were taken from an adult with an advanced solid tumor such as melanoma, head and neck, liver or kidney cancer.

The CDR3 sequence: CASSVGMGVGYEQYF. In DNA, the CDR3 is TGTGCCAGCAGCGTAGGGATGGGGGTCGGTTACGAGCAGTACTTC. The V gene is TRBV9, the J gene TRBJ2-7; D tentatively reads TRBD1 or TRBD2 (5 bases each). V lost 0 bases, J lost 4 bases, and 14 bases lay in between. This CDR3 region has 15 residues. Germline V lookup: CDR1 SGDLS, CDR2 YYNGEE.

The chain joins TRBV5-5 to TRBJ2-7, with D perhaps matching TRBD1 or TRBD2 (5 bases each). The V end lost 5 bases, the J end lost 5 bases, and 23 bases lay between the germline ends. The germline gives CDR1 SGHKS, CDR2 YYEKEE (reference sequence). This CDR3 is 16 amino acids long. CDR3 region: CASRMGLWGNANEQYF. In DNA form, the CDR3 reads TGTGCCAGCAGGATGGGTTTGTGGGGGAATGCTAACGAGCAGTACTTC. Full variable domain (remainder filled in from reference TRBV5-5 and TRBJ2-7): DAGVTQSPTHLIKTRGQQVTLRCSPISGHKSVSWYQQVLGQGPQFIFQYYEKEERGRGNFPDRFSARQFPNYSSELNVNALLLGDSALYLCASRMGLWGNANEQYFGPGTRLTVT.

The gene calls are TRBV7-2 and TRBJ1-3; possibly TRBD1 for D (6 bases). V lost 1 base and J lost 6, with 13 bases in between. The CDR3 is 15 amino acids. CDR1 and CDR2 from the germline V gene are SGHTA and FQGNSA. The CDR3 sequence is CASSLDWGALNTIYF. The CDR3, as DNA: TGTGCCAGCAGCTTAGATTGGGGGGCTTTAAACACCATATATTTT.

This clone has just a few counts. The chain links TRBV11-2 to TRBJ2-2, with D possibly being TRBD1 (7 bases). The CDR3 consists of 14 residues. Germline values: CDR1 SGHAT, CDR2 FQNNGV. Between the trimmed V and J ends, which lost 7 bases and 5 bases, there was a span of 14 bases. The CDR3 coding sequence is TGTGCCAGCACCCGACAGGGAGGTACCGGGGAGCTGTTTTTT. This codes for CASTRQGGTGELFF. Full variable domain (missing parts from reference TRBV11-2 and TRBJ2-2): EAGVAQSPRYKIIEKRQSVAFWCNPISGHATLYWYQQILGQGPKLLIQFQNNGVVDDSQLPKDRFSAERLKGVDSTLKIQPAKLEDSAVYLCASTRQGGTGELFFGEGSRLTVL.

The gene calls are TRBV27 and TRBJ2-1; no clear D gene. This CDR3 spans 12 amino acids. Germline V CDR1 and CDR2: MNHEY, SMNVEV (reference sequence). Trimming cost V 3 bases and J 12 bases, with 12 bases left between them. The CDR3 nucleotides read TGTGCCAGCAGTTTTGGGCCTCAAGGGCAGTTCTTC. This translates into CASSFGPQGQFF.

This sequence joins TRBV11-2 and TRBJ2-7; TRBD2 matches at 10 bases. Germline CDR1 is SGHAT and CDR2 is FQNNGV. J was trimmed by 1 base and V by 6 bases; bases with no gene match: 12. The CDR3 is 17 residues long. The CDR3 loop reads CASSEPRASGGSYEQYF. The CDR3 DNA follows: TGTGCCAGCAGTGAACCTCGGGCTAGCGGGGGATCCTACGAGCAGTACTTC.

V gene TRBV7-9 combines with J gene TRBJ1-2; 7 positions agree with TRBD1. Germline loops: CDR1 SEHNR, CDR2 FQNEAQ (reference sequence). Unmatched junction bases numbered 5, after V lost 0 bases and J lost 7 bases. This CDR3 comprises 14 residues. The CDR3 nucleotides are TGTGCCAGCAGCTTAGCGGGTTCAGGGGGTGGCTACACCTTC. This gives the protein CASSLAGSGGGYTF.

The chain couples TRBV10-2 to TRBJ2-5; 15 bases are shared with TRBD2. Germline assignment: CDR1 WSHSY and CDR2 SAAADI. The CDR3 totals 15 residues. V lost 4 bases, J lost 4 bases, and 1 base stayed unmatched. The CDR3 sequence is CASSVGLAGGETQYF. The CDR3 DNA follows: TGCGCCAGCAGTGTGGGACTAGCGGGAGGAGAGACCCAGTACTTC.

CDR3 DNA sequence: TGTGCCAGCAGGCAGGGGGCGCGATACGAGCAGTACTTC. Amino acids: CASRQGARYEQYF. The chain carries TRBV6-6 and TRBJ2-7, with 8 positions matching TRBD1. The CDR3 totals 13 residues. J lost 4 bases, V lost 6 bases, and 5 bases had no gene match. Looked up from germline, CDR1 is MNHNY and CDR2 is SVGAGI (reference sequence).

The CDR3 bases are TGTGCCAGCAGTGCGACGATCGGACTAGCCGATGAGCAGTTCTTC. Translating gives CASSATIGLADEQFF. This chain uses TRBV6-1 with TRBJ2-1, with 8 bases that match TRBD2. Per germline, CDR1 MNHNS and CDR2 SASEGT. This CDR3 spans 15 amino acids. After removal of 4 bases from V and 8 bases from J, the junction contained 10 bases not matched to a gene.

This clone has just a few counts. The V and J genes are TRBV28 and TRBJ2-1; 9 bases map to TRBD1. This CDR3 has 15 amino acids. J gave up 6 bases and V 8 bases, and 11 bases lay outside the gene matches. Germline V gives CDR1 MDHEN, CDR2 SYDVKM. The CDR3 region has the DNA TGTGCCAGCTCACCGCCGGGACAGGGAGTCAATGAGCAGTTCTTC. It translates to CASSPPGQGVNEQFF.

The gene calls are TRBV2 and TRBJ2-1; 11 bases are shared with TRBD2. This CDR3 spans 15 amino acids. The V gene end was trimmed by 6 bases and the J gene end by 9 bases; junction bases not matched to a gene: 10. Germline CDR1 is SNHLY and CDR2 is FYNNEI. CDR3 protein: CASRIAGGALGEQFF. The CDR3 DNA follows: TGTGCCAGCAGAATAGCGGGAGGGGCCCTTGGTGAGCAGTTCTTC.

The rearrangement uses TRBV5-1 and TRBJ2-1; 7 bases are a match to TRBD2. Unmatched junction bases numbered 3, after V lost 0 bases and J lost 0 bases. The CDR3 has 16 amino acids. CDR1 and CDR2 from the germline V gene are SGHRS and YFSETQ. CDR3: CASSLAGGYSYNEQFF. In DNA, the CDR3 is TGCGCCAGCAGCTTGGCCGGGGGGTACTCCTACAATGAGCAGTTCTTC.

This chain uses TRBV11-3 with TRBJ2-1, with D perhaps matching TRBD2 (6 bases). Germline V gives CDR1 SGHNT, CDR2 YENEEA. This CDR3 has 16 amino acids. Trimming cost V 6 bases and J 0 bases, with 15 bases left between them. The CDR3 is CASRPTSPSSYNEQFF. The CDR3 region has the DNA TGTGCCAGCAGACCTACTAGCCCAAGCTCCTACAATGAGCAGTTCTTC.

The chain combines TRBV7-2 with TRBJ2-3; TRBD2 is a possible D gene (5 bases). Looked up from germline, CDR1 is SGHTA and CDR2 is FQGNSA. This CDR3 has 14 amino acids. Trimming removed 1 base at V and 6 bases at J, with 11 bases between. The CDR3 spells CASSLGNGMDTQYF. CDR3 DNA sequence: TGTGCCAGCAGCTTAGGGAACGGGATGGATACGCAGTATTTT.

The chain links TRBV11-3 to TRBJ2-1; perhaps TRBD2 as D (5 bases). The CDR3 has 13 amino acids. Trimming pared 5 bases from V and 8 bases from J, leaving 13 bases between. Germline-derived CDR1 and CDR2 are SGHNT and YENEEA. The CDR3 sequence is CASSTLEMDEQFF. The CDR3 bases are TGTGCCAGCAGCACACTAGAAATGGATGAGCAGTTCTTC.

This clone was counted a few times. The genes are TRBV7-6 and TRBJ1-5, with no clear D. Trimming removed 0 bases at V and 6 bases at J, with 6 bases between. The germline gives CDR1 SGHVS, CDR2 FNYEAQ. This CDR3 is built from 13 residues. The CDR3 loop reads CASSLALSQPQHF. The CDR3 DNA sequence: TGTGCCAGCAGCTTAGCGCTAAGTCAGCCCCAGCATTTT.

The chain has TRBV10-2 and TRBJ2-1, with 7 bases lining up with TRBD2. With 2 bases clipped from V and 4 bases from J, the junction kept 8 bases outside the gene matches. Germline V gene data show CDR1 as WSHSY and CDR2 as SAAADI. This CDR3 contains 16 residues. This CDR3 reads CASSETSAPVYNEQFF. The CDR3 nucleotides read TGCGCCAGCAGTGAGACTAGCGCACCTGTTTACAATGAGCAGTTCTTC.

CDR3 nucleotides: TGCGCCAGCAGCTCCGGGACAGGGACCCGTGAGCAGTTCTTC. Amino acid sequence: CASSSGTGTREQFF. The chain combines TRBV5-1 with TRBJ2-1; 9 bases map to TRBD1. The V gene's germline CDR1 is SGHRS and CDR2 YFSETQ. CDR3 length equals 14 residues. The V gene end was trimmed by 3 bases and the J gene end by 9 bases; junction bases not matched to a gene: 7.

This clone was observed once. The chain employs TRBV30 and TRBJ2-7, with 10 bases matching TRBD2. Germline V gives CDR1 GTSNPN, CDR2 SVGIG (reference sequence). V trimming: 3 bases; J trimming: 2 bases; junction bases outside the gene matches: 4. This CDR3 is built from 14 residues. This chain's CDR3 is CAWSAGTSAYEQYF. The CDR3 DNA is TGTGCCTGGAGCGCCGGGACTAGCGCCTACGAGCAGTACTTC.

J is TRBJ2-1 and V is TRBV2; a weak D match, TRBD2 (5 bases). Germline-derived CDR1 and CDR2 are SNHLY and FYNNEI. V was shortened by 6 bases and J by 4 bases, with 7 bases between the two germline ends. CDR3 length: 12 residues. CDR3 sequence reads: CASSRGYNEQFF. In DNA, the CDR3 is TGTGCCAGCAGCCGGGGATACAATGAGCAGTTCTTC.

J is TRBJ2-5 and V is TRBV4-1; D remains ambiguous. Trimming pared 0 bases from V and 7 bases from J, leaving 12 bases between. The CDR3 length is 14 residues. Per the germline V gene, CDR1 is MGHRA and CDR2 is YSYEKL. The CDR3: CASSQELKARTQYF. The DNA of the CDR3 is TGCGCCAGCAGCCAAGAGTTGAAGGCGCGGACCCAGTACTTC.

The chain uses TRBV6-1 and TRBJ2-3, with a possible D match to TRBD1 (5 bases). The V and J ends lost 0 bases and 6 bases respectively, with 16 bases between them. CDR1 is MNHNS and CDR2 is SASEGT in the germline V gene. The CDR3 is 16 residues long. In DNA form, the CDR3 reads TGTGCCAGCAGTGAAGCGCTTCGGTCAAAGGGGGATACGCAGTATTTT. Translated: CASSEALRSKGDTQYF.

This clone was seen a handful of times. This chain links TRBV10-2 with TRBJ2-7; D is perhaps TRBD1 or TRBD2 (5 bases each). Germline values: CDR1 WSHSY, CDR2 SAAADI. V lost 8 bases and J 1 base, leaving 15 bases between the germline ends. The CDR3 is 14 amino acids. The CDR3 DNA reads TGCGCCAGCGAGGACACAAGGAGGTCCTACGAGCAGTACTTC. This encodes CASEDTRRSYEQYF.

CDR3 in amino acids: CASSRTSGSWTGELFF. DNA for the CDR3: TGTGCCAGCAGTCGGACTAGCGGGAGTTGGACCGGGGAGCTGTTTTTT. The chain joins TRBV27 to TRBJ2-2; 13 positions agree with TRBD2. Germline CDR1 MNHEY, CDR2 SMNVEV (reference sequence). This CDR3 region has 16 residues. After removal of 5 bases from V and 5 bases from J, the junction contained 5 bases not matched to a gene.

V and J are TRBV19 and TRBJ1-1; 8 bases are a match to TRBD1. The CDR3 length is 15 residues. Germline CDR1 LNHDA, CDR2 SQIVND (reference sequence). Trimming cost V 5 bases and J 1 base; bases outside gene matches: 6. CDR3 sequence reads: CASSHRQGQNTEAFF. The CDR3 nucleotides are TGTGCCAGTAGTCACCGACAGGGGCAGAACACTGAAGCTTTCTTT.

The rearrangement joins TRBV6-1 to TRBJ2-1; 10 bases match TRBD2. Trimming took 4 bases from V and 8 from J; bases not matched to a gene: 5. CDR3 length: 14 residues. Germline-derived CDR1 and CDR2 are MNHNS and SASEGT. As DNA, the CDR3 is TGTGCCAGCAGTGTGCTAGCGGGAGTTTATGAGCAGTTCTTC. Translation gives CASSVLAGVYEQFF.

V is TRBV7-9 and J is TRBJ2-5; D call uncertain. Germline V gene lookup returns CDR1 SEHNR and CDR2 FQNEAQ (reference sequence). V was trimmed by 0 bases and J by 0 bases, leaving 5 bases between them. This CDR3 comprises 14 residues. The CDR3: CASSLAEYQETQYF. The CDR3 DNA reads as TGTGCCAGCAGCTTAGCAGAGTACCAAGAGACCCAGTACTTC.